One T cell receptor beta chain is described in this entry. The data stem from a study of blood T cell repertoires in COVID-19. Study details: The United States, Italy and Spain provided the acute and convalescent COVID-19 samples.

In germline, CDR1 is SGHTA, CDR2 FQGNSA. The V end was cut by 5 bases, the J end by 5 bases, with 12 bases between. This CDR3 is built from 14 residues. The protocol was immunoSEQ multiplex PCR, while the TCRdb copy is restricted to in-frame clones and leaves out a portion. Here the sample spans about 94,000 clones, approximately 89% being singletons. Material for sequencing was peripheral blood. This chain joins TRBV7-2 and TRBJ1-4; no reliable D call. This TCR came from a human donor with acute or convalescent COVID-19. The donor label of this sample is uncertain. The CDR3 DNA sequence: TGTGCCAGCAGCCTCCGCGGGGAGAATGAAAAACTGTTTTTT. The encoded protein is CASSLRGENEKLFF.